This T cell receptor (beta chain) was captured by sequencing in a study of Graves' ophthalmopathy and Graves' hyperthyroidism. Study-wide context: The collection of peripheral blood took place at initial diagnosis, before any treatment.

The study's findings and limits: Most thyroid clonotypes expanded beyond 0.001 frequency were also found in blood.

The CDR3 consists of 12 residues. CDR1 and CDR2 from the germline V gene are MNHEY and SVGEGT. Trimming stripped 8 bases from V and 2 bases from J, with 9 bases between. This clonotype was seen at least ten times. Its antigen is as yet unknown. Amplification targeted the TCR beta CDR3 regions, with RNA transcripts as the source material. HTBI primers served in a first-round RT-PCR, which a second-round multiplex PCR followed. MiXCR was run by TCRdb on the multiplex PCR reads, yielding one entry per CDR3 protein. The data contain just over 600,000 distinct CDR3 sequences, approximately 22% of them seen just once; the ten biggest clones take up 7.1%.

Material: peripheral blood. J is TRBJ1-2 and V is TRBV6-2 or TRBV6-3; possibly TRBD1 for D (6 bases). The clonotype originates from a young woman with stable Graves' hyperthyroidism. Some clones in this sample may be carry-over from other donors' samples. CDR3 sequence: CASYQGNYGYTF. The CDR3 DNA is TGTGCCAGCTACCAGGGGAACTATGGCTACACCTTC.